This T cell receptor beta chain was observed in a study of lymphopenia after photon versus proton radiotherapy. Study results and limitations: Authors raise, but do not show, better survival with proton therapy. Relative stability marked proton patients; photon patients lost diversity and naive cells. After the lymphocyte nadir, photon-treated repertoires showed oligoclonal expansion, especially of CD8+ Temra cells. Larger post-nadir TCR diversity loss correlated inversely with survival in deceased patients.

Produced via immunoSEQ multiplex PCR; TCRdb's table is partial and in-frame only. The sample carries fewer than 25,000 clones, roughly 80% recorded once. As for this clone: As yet, its antigen is unknown.

Trimming took off 4 bases at V and 6 bases at J, with 16 bases between the two ends. In germline, CDR1 is SGDLS, CDR2 YYNGEE. The CDR3 consists of 15 residues. The source was peripheral blood, collected from a patient treated with photon-based radiotherapy. The TCR originated in a middle-aged man with gastric cancer. The chain carries TRBV9 and TRBJ2-2; no clear D gene. For the CDR3, the DNA is TGTGCCAGCAGCCCCCTTCAAAATAGGCCCGGGGAGCTGTTTTTT. This encodes CASSPLQNRPGELFF.